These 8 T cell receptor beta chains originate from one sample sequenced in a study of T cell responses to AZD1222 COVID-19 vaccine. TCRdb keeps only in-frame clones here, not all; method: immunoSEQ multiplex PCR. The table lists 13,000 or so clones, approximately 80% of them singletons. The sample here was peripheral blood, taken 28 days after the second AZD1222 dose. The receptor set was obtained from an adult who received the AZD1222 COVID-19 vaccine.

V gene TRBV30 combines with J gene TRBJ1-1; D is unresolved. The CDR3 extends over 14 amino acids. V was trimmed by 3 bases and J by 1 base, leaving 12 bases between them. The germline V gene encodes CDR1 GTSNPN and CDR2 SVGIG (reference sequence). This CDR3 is CAWRDFDTNTEAFF. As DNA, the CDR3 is TGTGCCTGGAGAGACTTTGACACGAACACTGAAGCTTTCTTT.

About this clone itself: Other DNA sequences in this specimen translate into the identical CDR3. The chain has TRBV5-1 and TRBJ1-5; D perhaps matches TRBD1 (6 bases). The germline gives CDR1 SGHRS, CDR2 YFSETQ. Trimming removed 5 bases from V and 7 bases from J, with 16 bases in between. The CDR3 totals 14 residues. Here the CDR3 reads CASSLQGGGQPQHF. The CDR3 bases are TGCGCCAGCAGTTTACAGGGCGGCGGCCAGCCCCAGCATTTT.

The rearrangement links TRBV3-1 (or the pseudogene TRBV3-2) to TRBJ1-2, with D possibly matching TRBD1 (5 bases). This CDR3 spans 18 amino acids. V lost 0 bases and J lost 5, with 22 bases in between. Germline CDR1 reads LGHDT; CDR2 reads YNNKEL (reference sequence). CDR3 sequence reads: CASSQEVQGPSVPYGYTF. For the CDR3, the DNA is TGTGCCAGCAGCCAAGAAGTCCAGGGCCCGTCGGTCCCGTATGGCTACACCTTC.

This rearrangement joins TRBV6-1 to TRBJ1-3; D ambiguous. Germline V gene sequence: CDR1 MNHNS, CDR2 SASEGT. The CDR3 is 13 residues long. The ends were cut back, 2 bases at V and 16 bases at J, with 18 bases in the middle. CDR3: CASSEPSPPNVYF. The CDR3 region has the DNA TGTGCCAGCAGTGAACCAAGTCCCCCCAACGTGTATTTT.

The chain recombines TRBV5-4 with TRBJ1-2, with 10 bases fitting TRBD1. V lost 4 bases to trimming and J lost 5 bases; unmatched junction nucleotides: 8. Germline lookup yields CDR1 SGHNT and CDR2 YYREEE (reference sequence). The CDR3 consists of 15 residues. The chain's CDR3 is CASSIGTGERYGYTF. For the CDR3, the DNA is TGTGCCAGCAGCATCGGGACAGGGGAGAGGTATGGCTACACCTTC.

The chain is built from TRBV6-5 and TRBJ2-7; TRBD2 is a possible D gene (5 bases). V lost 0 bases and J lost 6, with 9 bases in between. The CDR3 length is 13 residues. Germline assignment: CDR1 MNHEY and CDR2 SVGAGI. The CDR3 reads CASSYSRAGEQYF. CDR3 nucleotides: TGTGCCAGCAGTTACTCGAGGGCGGGCGAGCAGTACTTC.

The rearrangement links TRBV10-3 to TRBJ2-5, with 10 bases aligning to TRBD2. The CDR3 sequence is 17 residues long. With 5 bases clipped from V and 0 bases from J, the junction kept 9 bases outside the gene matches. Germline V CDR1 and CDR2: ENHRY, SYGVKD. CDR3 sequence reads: CAISPSGGQMYQETQYF. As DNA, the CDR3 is TGTGCCATCAGTCCTAGCGGGGGCCAAATGTACCAAGAGACCCAGTACTTC.

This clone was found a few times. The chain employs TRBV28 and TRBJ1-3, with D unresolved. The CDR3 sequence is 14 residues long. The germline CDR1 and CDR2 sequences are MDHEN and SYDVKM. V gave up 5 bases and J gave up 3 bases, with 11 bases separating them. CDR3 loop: CASSIDVGGNTIYF. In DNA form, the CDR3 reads TGTGCCAGCAGTATTGACGTCGGTGGAAACACCATATATTTT. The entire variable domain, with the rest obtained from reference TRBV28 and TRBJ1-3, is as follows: DVKVTQSSRYLVKRTGEKVFLECVQDMDHENMFWYRQDPGLGLRLIYFSYDVKMKEKGDIPEGYSVSREKKERFSLILESASTNQTSMYLCASSIDVGGNTIYFGEGSWLTVV.